This TCR beta chain was recovered during a study of T cells after somatic rescue of genetic block. Sequencing used immunoSEQ multiplex PCR; TCRdb keeps in-frame clones, though not all of them. The repertoire holds tens of thousands of clones, approximately 96% seen once, with approximately 0.07% in the top ten. The V gene lost 0 bases and the J gene lost 4 bases, with 9 bases spanning the gap. The CDR3 is 14 amino acids. The V gene's germline CDR1 is SGHNT and CDR2 YYREEE (reference sequence). The TCR sequence derives from a child under two years old. What was sequenced was peripheral blood mononuclear cells (PBMCs). The chain recombines TRBV5-4 with TRBJ2-3; D perhaps matches TRBD1 (5 bases). In DNA form, the CDR3 reads TGTGCCAGCAGCTTGGCAGGGCTGGCAGATACGCAGTATTTT. Encoded protein: CASSLAGLADTQYF.